Presented here are 2 T cell receptor beta chains from one specimen sequenced in a study of blood T cell repertoires in COVID-19. The protocol was immunoSEQ multiplex PCR, while the TCRdb copy is restricted to in-frame clones and leaves out a portion. The sample lists about 240,000 clones, around 86% occurring once. The sequenced material came from peripheral blood. Receptor source: a woman over 75 with COVID-19, enrolled during active disease.

CDR3 nucleotides: TGTGCCAGCTCACCGGGGCGCCCAACGACAGGGGGGTTTGGCTACACCTTC. It translates to CASSPGRPTTGGFGYTF. This chain connects TRBV18 to TRBJ1-2; 9 bases fit TRBD1. J gave up 7 bases and V 3 bases, and 15 bases lay outside the gene matches. This CDR3 contains 17 residues. CDR1 and CDR2 from the germline V gene are KGHSH and LQKENI.

V usage is TRBV30 and J usage is TRBJ2-1; 8 nucleotides align to TRBD1. The CDR3 runs to 11 residues. V lost 7 bases, J lost 10 bases, and 6 bases stayed unmatched. Germline CDR1 is GTSNPN and CDR2 is SVGIG (reference sequence). The CDR3 nucleotides read TGTGCCTTCAGGGGGCTAGAGGAGCAGTTCTTC. This gives the protein CAFRGLEEQFF.